This paragraph reports one T cell receptor beta chain. The antigen is undetermined. This CDR3 region has 13 residues. CDR1 is SGHRS and CDR2 is YFSETQ in the germline V gene. Trimming took 0 bases from V and 2 from J, leaving 4 bases between them. Using immunoSEQ multiplex PCR, the repertoire was profiled, and TCRdb retains in-frame clones only, with some absent. Of 100,000 to 150,000 clones in the sample, 75% to 90% were seen once. The donors were in the approximately 120-subject validation cohort; that cohort was separate from the roughly 700-subject first cohort. This sample is drawn from a study of cytomegalovirus exposure and HLA in healthy donors. Study-wide findings and caveats: Most TCR sequences showed up rarely, but some public TCRs showed up in many donors. One later analysis, an examination of the approximately 120 validation repertoires, found that first-cohort TCR clusters tended to co-occur in them. Researchers counted 164 TCR beta chains as cytomegalovirus-associated.

Sequenced material: PBMCs. The source of this sequence is a woman aged 18 to 35 in good health and CMV-seronegative. This chain joins TRBV5-1 and TRBJ2-3; D is undetermined. The CDR3 protein is CASSLGLTDTQYF. The CDR3 DNA reads TGCGCCAGCAGCTTGGGACTCACAGATACGCAGTATTTT.